This T cell receptor (beta chain) emerged from a study of CD4 T cells in relation to SARS-CoV-2 and coronaviruses. Germline V lookup: CDR1 LNHDA, CDR2 SQIVND (reference sequence). This CDR3 has 12 amino acids. V was clipped by 3 bases and J by 4 bases, with 6 bases between them. Unexposed donor CD4+ T cells date from 2011-2018, before the COVID-19 pandemic. The cells were cultured for roughly 11 days before CD4+ T cells were isolated. The repertoire was sequenced with immunoSEQ multiplex PCR; TCRdb's copy has only in-frame clones and lacks some. Here the sample spans 20,000 to 25,000 clones, roughly four fifths being singletons. Comments on this clone: Antigen unknown.

The chain recombines TRBV19 with TRBJ2-5; D remains ambiguous. The receptor was derived from a human donor in good health. The sequencing input was CD4+ T cells from PBMCs, cultured in vitro. CDR3 bases: TGTGCCAGTAGTATTACGCGAGAGACCCAGTACTTC. It yields the protein CASSITRETQYF. Full variable domain (outside the CDR3, taken from reference TRBV19 and TRBJ2-5): DGGITQSPKYLFRKEGQNVTLSCEQNLNHDAMYWYRQDPGQGLRLIYYSQIVNDFQKGDIAEGYSVSREKKESFPLTVTSAQKNPTAFYLCASSITRETQYFGPGTRLLVL.